The 14 T cell receptor beta chains presented below share a single source sample, sequenced in a study of vaccination and CD4 T cells after COVID-19. Stated treatment: roughly nine-day PBMC culture with coronavirus spike peptide pools or control peptides (ViraFEST assay). Cultured CD4+ T cell DNA was sequenced using the Oncomine TCR Beta short-read assay. One entry per CDR3 protein, called by TCRdb with MiXCR from the PCR reads. This repertoire shows about 7,800 distinct CDR3 sequences, around 58% found once; its top ten account for 32%. No cognate antigen is known for these TCRs. Material: CD4+ T cells from blood, cultured in vitro. These receptor sequences come from a human donor who had recovered from COVID-19.

The chain carries TRBV19 and TRBJ1-2; 8 bases are a match to TRBD1. V trimming: 6 bases; J trimming: 4 bases; junction bases outside the gene matches: 10. The germline V gene has CDR1 LNHDA and CDR2 SQIVND (reference sequence). CDR3 length equals 15 residues. The CDR3 DNA follows: TGTGCCAGTAGAACCACCAGGGGGCAGATCTATGGCTACACCTTC. Its translation: CASRTTRGQIYGYTF.

V and J are TRBV19 and TRBJ2-1; 13 bases align to TRBD2. The germline CDR1 and CDR2 sequences are LNHDA and SQIVND (reference sequence). The CDR3 is 16 residues long. V shed 3 bases and J 9 bases; nucleotides not matched to a gene: 8. The CDR3 spells CASSIRGGLAGSEQFF. Here the CDR3 DNA reads TGTGCCAGTAGTATTCGGGGGGGACTAGCGGGGAGTGAGCAGTTCTTC.

This chain connects TRBV12-3 or TRBV12-4 to TRBJ1-5; a weak D match, TRBD1 (6 bases). V was shortened by 6 bases and J by 2 bases, with 20 bases between the two germline ends. CDR3 length: 17 amino acids. The CDR3 loop is CASSQGGGGGGNQPQHF. Here the CDR3 DNA reads TGTGCCAGCAGCCAGGGTGGTGGAGGGGGTGGCAATCAGCCCCAGCATTTT.

This clonotype was seen just once. The V and J genes are TRBV5-1 and TRBJ1-3; D is possibly TRBD1 (5 bases). The ends were cut back, 3 bases at V and 3 bases at J, with 10 bases in the middle. The CDR3 sequence is 14 residues long. CDR1 SGHRS and CDR2 YFSETQ come from the germline V gene. The CDR3 coding sequence is TGCGCCAGCAGCTGGGACTCGGGTGGAAACACCATATATTTT. Translation: CASSWDSGGNTIYF.

V and J are TRBV11-2 and TRBJ1-2; tentative D call: TRBD1 (6 bases). V shed 5 bases and J shed 5 bases, with 9 bases lying between them. CDR1 is SGHAT and CDR2 is FQNNGV in the germline V gene. The CDR3 is made up of 12 amino acids. CDR3 nucleotides: TGTGCCAGCAGCAAAACAGGGTATGGCTACACCTTC. Translating it yields CASSKTGYGYTF.

The V gene is TRBV7-7, the J gene TRBJ2-5; TRBD2 is a possible D gene (6 bases). In germline, CDR1 is SSHAT, CDR2 FNYEAQ (reference sequence). V was trimmed by 2 bases and J by 5 bases, leaving 15 bases between them. The CDR3 extends over 15 amino acids. As DNA, the CDR3 is TGTGCCAGCAGCTTAAATACCGCTAGCGTTGAGACCCAGTACTTC. This codes for CASSLNTASVETQYF.

Only a few counts were recorded for this clonotype. CDR3 bases: TGTGCCAGCAGTCCCCGACAGGGACGGGACTTCACAGATACGCAGTATTTT. Protein product: CASSPRQGRDFTDTQYF. J is TRBJ2-3 and V is TRBV6-2 or TRBV6-3; a weak D match, TRBD1 (7 bases). CDR1 is MNHEY and CDR2 is SVGEGT in the germline V gene. Trimming pared 5 bases from V and 2 bases from J, leaving 20 bases between. The CDR3 extends over 17 amino acids.

The V gene is TRBV12-3 or TRBV12-4, the J gene TRBJ2-1; 12 positions match TRBD2. V lost 6 bases and J lost 6; bases outside the gene matches: 12. This CDR3 has 17 amino acids. CDR3 loop: CASSYTLTSGRSNEQFF. The DNA for the CDR3 is TGTGCCAGCAGCTACACCCTCACTAGCGGGAGGTCCAATGAGCAGTTCTTC.

The rearrangement uses TRBV11-3 and TRBJ1-1, with D possibly TRBD1 on 5 matching bases. Germline V lookup: CDR1 SGHNT, CDR2 YENEEA. CDR3 length: 13 amino acids. Between the trimmed V and J ends, which lost 1 base and 10 bases, there was a span of 13 bases. The CDR3 loop is CASSLAQGSGAFF. CDR3 nucleotide sequence: TGTGCCAGCAGCTTAGCGCAGGGTTCCGGAGCTTTCTTT.

This sequence joins TRBV20-1 and TRBJ2-7; TRBD2 aligns across 10 bases. This CDR3 has 16 residues. CDR1 and CDR2 (germline): DFQATT, SNEGSKA (reference sequence). The V gene end was trimmed by 0 bases and the J gene end by 3 bases; junction bases not matched to a gene: 8. CDR3 amino acids: CSARDQAGGNYYEQYF. The DNA for the CDR3 is TGCAGTGCTAGAGATCAAGCGGGAGGGAATTACTACGAGCAGTACTTC.

The gene calls are TRBV2 and TRBJ2-2; no clear D gene. V lost 6 bases and J 4 bases, leaving 6 bases between the germline ends. This CDR3 comprises 12 residues. Germline CDR1 SNHLY, CDR2 FYNNEI. CDR3 bases: TGTGCCAGCAGGGGGTCCACCGGGGAGCTGTTTTTT. The encoded protein is CASRGSTGELFF.

The chain employs TRBV20-1 and TRBJ2-1, with 9 bases that match TRBD2. Germline trimming cut 6 bases from V and 6 bases from J; bases unmatched to any gene: 9. Germline V gene lookup returns CDR1 DFQATT and CDR2 SNEGSKA (reference sequence). The CDR3 has 14 amino acids. The CDR3 loop is CSAPAARGGNEQFF. The CDR3 coding sequence is TGCAGTGCCCCCGCCGCGCGGGGGGGCAATGAGCAGTTCTTC.

This rearrangement joins TRBV24-1 to TRBJ2-7, with TRBD2 identical over 12 bases. The CDR3 contains 14 residues. Germline trimming cut 7 bases from V and 4 bases from J; bases unmatched to any gene: 4. Germline V lookup: CDR1 KGHDR, CDR2 SFDVKD. DNA of the CDR3: TGTGCCACCAGCTCTAGCGGGAGGGGTTACGAGCAGTACTTC. Translating gives CATSSSGRGYEQYF.

J is TRBJ2-1 and V is TRBV11-2, with 13 bases fitting TRBD2. The last part of the DNA fits TRBJ2-7 better; the J call may be wrong. CDR1 SGHAT and CDR2 FQNNGV come from the germline V gene. The CDR3 runs 16 residues. The CDR3 DNA reads as TGTGCCAGCAGCTCCGGACTAGCGGGGGCCTCCTACGAGCAGTACTTC. Translating gives CASSSGLAGASYEQYF.